Listed below are T cell receptor beta chains from one sample, sequenced in a study of CD8 T cells in Susac syndrome. From the immunoSEQ multiplex PCR reads, TCRdb called clonotypes with MiXCR, one entry per CDR3 protein. The table has 140,000 to 150,000 distinct CDR3 sequences, around 94% seen once. The material sequenced was CD4+ T cells from PBMCs. Source of these receptors: a human donor in good health. The CDR3 runs from the conserved cysteine through the conserved F or W. The size of a clone is reported for some rows only, either as once, few or many, or as a class for expanded clones.

abundance	v_gene	CDR3aa
NA	TRBV10-2	CASSESGQNYGYTF
NA	TRBV28	CATASGGGFTYF
NA	TRBV7-9	CASSLGGWAEAFF
NA	TRBV4-2	CASSQDLGQNYEQYF
NA	TRBV6-1	CASSERRYGYTF
NA	TRBV12-1	CASSPTSGRGTDTQYF
NA	TRBV30	CAWSVAWTGLNYGYTF
NA	TRBV4-1	CASSPLIRLAGGYEQYF
NA	TRBV27	CASGSLAGAYEQYF
NA	TRBV12-1	CASSFGQGARGNTEAFF
few	TRBV2	CASSGLYEQYF
NA	TRBV7-8	CASSPAGAGEQFF
NA	TRBV9	CASSVDEGAGETQYF
NA	TRBV6-5	CASSYRRQNTEAFF
NA	TRBV11-2	CASTAVGVRNEQFF
NA	TRBV20-1	CSAEGLTTDTQYF
once	TRBV4-2	CASSQVTSGTDTQYF
NA	TRBV6-5	CASKLRGTEAFF
NA	TRBV12-3/TRBV12-4	CASSSIWTGRGGEKLFF
NA	TRBV6-2/TRBV6-3	CASRPSGTDTQYF
NA	TRBV7-2	CASSAGQGGLNIQYF
once	TRBV29-1	CSVEEGVAAFF
NA	TRBV27	CASSYISGRRGNEQFF
once	TRBV9	CASSVGDITRDRKYYEQYF
NA	TRBV6-5	CASSSPGTSGRSYF
NA	TRBV15	CATSRGGREGLTGELFF
few	TRBV5-1	CASSLGSRRSYEQYF
NA	TRBV2	CASSPAGVEQYF
NA	TRBV20-1	CSAGQDYGYTF
NA	TRBV24-1	CATSDAGTPYSNQPQHF
NA	TRBV6-2/TRBV6-3	CASSYSGTGTEAFF
NA	TRBV27	CASSLSGGEPDTQYF
once	TRBV27	CASGGGVTQYF
NA	TRBV5-1	CASSLGQVDYGYTF
NA	TRBV30	CAWSVSSNTEAFF
NA	TRBV6-5	CASSYSALAGIDTQYF
NA	TRBV19	CATQGTNYGYTF
NA	TRBV24-1	CATSRDSETQYF
NA	TRBV6-5	CASSYSLAGGKAPKNIQYF
NA	TRBV11-2	CASTIVAEGSAQYF
few	TRBV3-1	CASSQLLGDTEAFF